This T cell receptor beta chain was recovered during a study of regulatory T cells in long-lasting Graves disease. V dropped 1 base and J dropped 5 bases, with 11 bases sitting between them. Germline lookup yields CDR1 MNHNS and CDR2 SASEGT. The CDR3 has 14 residues. Sample time point: newly diagnosed GD, antithyroid drugs for less than 3 months. RNA isolated from PBMCs was used to make the TCR library. A note on this clonotype: A much larger clone differs by one base, so this may be a read error.

TCR beta libraries were built with iRepertoire HTBI primers and Arm-PCR of CDR3 regions. TCRdb reprocessed the multiplex PCR reads via MiXCR and lists one record per CDR3 protein. This table holds 450,000 to 600,000 distinct CDR3 sequences, 15% to 20% found once. The sample also formed part of further work on T cells in Graves' hyperthyroidism and ophthalmopathy. That publication notes: The HTBI primer set served for first-round RT-PCR of the TCR CDR3.

The TCR originated in a middle-aged man with Graves disease. The genes are TRBV6-1 and TRBJ2-5; the D gene is possibly TRBD2 (5 bases). Material: peripheral blood mononuclear cells (PBMCs), obtained at new diagnosis, from a patient treated with antithyroid drugs. Written as DNA, the CDR3 is TGTGCCAGCAGTGAAGTAGGGAGATTGGAGACCCAGTACTTC. The encoded protein is CASSEVGRLETQYF.